The 2 T cell receptor beta chains below all came from one sample that was sequenced in a study of T cell repertoires in cytomegalovirus infection. TCRdb analysed the reads with MiXCR anew, one entry per CDR3 protein. Altogether approximately 550,000 distinct CDR3 sequences are present, 15% to 20% being singletons, with the ten largest covering approximately 24%. Sequencing was performed on CD8+ T cells from PBMCs. All receptors derive from a human donor in good health (CMV status not recorded). Some clones in this sample may be carry-over from other donors' samples.

This clonotype showed up just a few times. V gene TRBV5-1 combines with J gene TRBJ2-1, with 11 bases aligning to TRBD2. The CDR3 totals 15 residues. Germline loops: CDR1 SGHRS, CDR2 YFSETQ. Germline trimming cut 2 bases from V and 10 bases from J; bases unmatched to any gene: 8. CDR3 in DNA: TGCGCCAGCAGCTTTTTAGCGGGAGGGCGGGGCGAGCAGTTCTTC. Protein sequence: CASSFLAGGRGEQFF. Supplemented by reference TRBV5-1 and TRBJ2-1, the full variable domain reads KAGVTQTPRYLIKTRGQQVTLSCSPISGHRSVSWYQQTPGQGLQFLFEYFSETQRNKGNFPGRFSGRQFSNSRSEMNVSTLELGDSALYLCASSFLAGGRGEQFFGPGTRLTVL.

This clonotype was counted at least ten times. The chain recombines TRBV12-3 or TRBV12-4 with TRBJ2-3, with D possibly being TRBD2 (5 bases). Trimming removed 6 bases from V and 4 bases from J, with 8 bases in between. CDR3 size: 12 residues. CDR3 protein: CASSGNADTQYF. The CDR3 DNA is TGTGCCAGCAGCGGGAACGCAGATACGCAGTATTTT.